The 9 T cell receptor beta chains listed next were all sequenced from one sample in a study of cytomegalovirus exposure and HLA in healthy donors. PCR primers comprised 60 Vbeta and 13 Jbeta primers. Clones were sequenced by immunoSEQ multiplex PCR, and TCRdb holds only the in-frame ones, with some missing. The sample carries over 150,000 clones, approximately 85% recorded once. Sequencing was done on a sample of PBMCs. These receptors originate from a girl between 10 and 17 years old in good health and CMV-seropositive.

The chain recombines TRBV6-1 with TRBJ1-1, with a weak D call TRBD1 (5 bases). The CDR3 totals 16 residues. V was cut by 1 base and J by 0 bases, with 12 bases left in between. Germline CDR1 is MNHNS and CDR2 is SASEGT. The CDR3 protein is CASSEGWGRVNTEAFF. DNA of the CDR3: TGTGCCAGCAGTGAAGGGTGGGGCAGGGTGAACACTGAAGCTTTCTTT.

The chain is built from TRBV11-2 and TRBJ1-4, with D perhaps TRBD1 (6 bases). The germline CDR1 and CDR2 sequences are SGHAT and FQNNGV. Deletions cut 6 bases from V and 0 bases from J, with 17 bases between. The CDR3 runs to 17 residues. The CDR3 DNA reads as TGTGCCAGCAGTTACAGGGTAGATGCCGCAACTAATGAAAAACTGTTTTTT. It encodes CASSYRVDAATNEKLFF. The entire variable domain, with the rest obtained from reference TRBV11-2 and TRBJ1-4, is as follows: EAGVAQSPRYKIIEKRQSVAFWCNPISGHATLYWYQQILGQGPKLLIQFQNNGVVDDSQLPKDRFSAERLKGVDSTLKIQPAKLEDSAVYLCASSYRVDAATNEKLFFGSGTQLSVL.

V and J are TRBV5-4 and TRBJ2-1, with 11 positions matching TRBD2. This CDR3 has 16 residues. After removal of 4 bases from V and 2 bases from J, the junction contained 5 bases not matched to a gene. CDR1 is SGHNT, CDR2 YYREEE, per germline (reference sequence). CDR3 nucleotides: TGTGCCAGCAGCCATAGCGGGGGGGCCACCTACAATGAGCAGTTCTTC. As protein: CASSHSGGATYNEQFF.

The rearrangement links TRBV11-3 to TRBJ2-3, with 9 bases that match TRBD1. The J segment lost 6 bases and the V segment lost 1 base, leaving 8 bases of the junction unmatched. Germline-derived CDR1 and CDR2 are SGHNT and YENEEA. The CDR3 extends over 16 amino acids. The CDR3 coding sequence is TGTGCCAGCAGCTTAGGCGGGACAGGGTTGAGGGATACGCAGTATTTT. Translating gives CASSLGGTGLRDTQYF.

This chain connects TRBV6-5 to TRBJ2-1; D remains ambiguous. The V gene's germline CDR1 is MNHEY and CDR2 SVGAGI. CDR3 size: 13 residues. Trimming took 4 bases from V and 6 from J, leaving 10 bases between them. The CDR3 loop reads CASSSTPLNEQFF. The CDR3 nucleotides are TGTGCCAGCAGTTCCACCCCACTCAATGAGCAGTTCTTC.

The V call is TRBV6-5, the J call TRBJ2-1; 12 bases agree with TRBD2. CDR3 length equals 15 residues. Germline V gives CDR1 MNHEY, CDR2 SVGAGI. V lost 6 bases and J lost 5; bases outside the gene matches: 5. The CDR3 sequence is CASSLLAGGDNEQFF. The CDR3 DNA follows: TGTGCCAGCAGCCTACTAGCGGGGGGAGACAATGAGCAGTTCTTC.

The rearrangement uses TRBV5-1 and TRBJ1-4; TRBD1 matches at 9 bases. Germline CDR1 reads SGHRS; CDR2 reads YFSETQ. The CDR3 has 19 amino acids. V gave up 3 bases and J gave up 7 bases; unmatched junction bases: 19. The CDR3 DNA sequence: TGCGCCAGCAGCTCCGGAGCCGGGACAGGGTTTTCATTAGGTGAAAAACTGTTTTTT. Protein: CASSSGAGTGFSLGEKLFF.

This clone showed up just once. The chain is built from TRBV18 and TRBJ2-7, with 8 bases identical to TRBD1. Germline V gene data show CDR1 as KGHSH and CDR2 as LQKENI. V trimming: 3 bases; J trimming: 3 bases; junction bases outside the gene matches: 10. There are 16 residues in the CDR3. The CDR3 DNA reads TGTGCCAGCTCACCTATGACCGGGACAGGAATCTACGAGCAGTACTTC. Encoded protein: CASSPMTGTGIYEQYF.

The J gene is TRBJ1-1, the V gene TRBV2; maybe TRBD1 (5 bases). Trimming took off 4 bases at V and 5 bases at J, with 17 bases between the two ends. CDR1 is SNHLY, CDR2 FYNNEI, per germline. The CDR3 runs 15 residues. The CDR3 here is CASSAGVGGGTEAFF. The CDR3 DNA reads as TGTGCCAGCAGTGCCGGTGTGGGGGGAGGGACTGAAGCTTTCTTT.